These T cell receptor beta chains were read from a single sample in a study of technical replicates of blood from four donors. Clones were sequenced by immunoSEQ multiplex PCR, and TCRdb holds only the in-frame ones, with some missing. The repertoire holds 56,000 or so clones, with about 95% as singletons. Input material: PBMCs. The receptors stem from a human donor in good health. Some clones in this sample may be carry-over from other donors' samples. Both conserved end residues are part of each CDR3. D genes are given only for firm matches.

J gene: TRBJ2-7
D gene: TRBD1
V gene: TRBV11-3
CDR3 DNA: TGTGCCAGCAGCCGACAGGGGGCACACTACGAGCAGTACTTC
CDR3 protein: CASSRQGAHYEQYF

J gene: TRBJ2-5
D gene: TRBD2
V gene: TRBV6-4
CDR3 DNA: TGTGCCAGCAGTGACAGGGGAGGGGAGACCCAGTACTTC
CDR3 protein: CASSDRGGETQYF

J gene: TRBJ1-1
D gene: TRBD1
V gene: TRBV5-6
CDR3 DNA: TGTGCCAGCACCAGGGACAGGGGATGGGGGAACACTGAAGCTTTCTTT
CDR3 protein: CASTRDRGWGNTEAFF

J gene: TRBJ1-5
D gene: .
V gene: TRBV4-1
CDR3 DNA: TGCGCCAGCAGCCAAGGGGCTAGCAATCAGCCCCAGCATTTT
CDR3 protein: CASSQGASNQPQHF

J gene: TRBJ2-1
D gene: .
V gene: TRBV11-2
CDR3 DNA: TGTGCCAGCAGCCCCGCCGCGGTGCTAGCCAATGAGCAGTTCTTC
CDR3 protein: CASSPAAVLANEQFF

J gene: TRBJ2-2
D gene: .
V gene: TRBV9
CDR3 DNA: TGTGCCAGCAGCGTAGGGACAGCCTACACCGGGGAGCTGTTTTTT
CDR3 protein: CASSVGTAYTGELFF

J gene: TRBJ2-3
D gene: TRBD1
V gene: TRBV27
CDR3 DNA: TGTGCCAGCATGGGACAGGCCCGAAACACAGATACGCAGTATTTT
CDR3 protein: CASMGQARNTDTQYF

J gene: TRBJ1-2
D gene: TRBD1
V gene: TRBV10-3
CDR3 DNA: TGTGCCATCAGTGAGTCGGGACAGTCGATCTATGGCTACACCTTC
CDR3 protein: CAISESGQSIYGYTF

J gene: TRBJ1-6
D gene: .
V gene: TRBV6-5
CDR3 DNA: TGTGCCAGCAGTTACTCGTGGCAGGGTGATTCACCCCTCCACTTT
CDR3 protein: CASSYSWQGDSPLHF

J gene: TRBJ1-1
D gene: .
V gene: TRBV10-3
CDR3 DNA: TGTGCCATCCGGGGGGCCCGGGACACTGAAGCTTTCTTT
CDR3 protein: CAIRGARDTEAFF

J gene: TRBJ1-2
D gene: .
V gene: TRBV29-1
CDR3 DNA: TGCAGCGTTGAGAGGGGGACCTATGGCTACACCTTC
CDR3 protein: CSVERGTYGYTF

J gene: TRBJ2-3
D gene: .
V gene: TRBV11-2
CDR3 DNA: TGTGCCAGCAGCTTAGGATCCCTGGGGCCCACAGATACGCAGTATTTT
CDR3 protein: CASSLGSLGPTDTQYF

J gene: TRBJ2-3
D gene: .
V gene: TRBV7-9
CDR3 DNA: TGTGCCAGCAGCTCGCCCCGAGGACACTTTTCAGTAACGCAGTATTTT
CDR3 protein: CASSSPRGHFSVTQYF

J gene: TRBJ1-1
D gene: TRBD1
V gene: TRBV25-1
CDR3 DNA: TGTGCCACCCGGAAGGGGGCGAACACTGAAGCTTTCTTT
CDR3 protein: CATRKGANTEAFF

J gene: TRBJ1-1
D gene: .
V gene: TRBV6-4
CDR3 DNA: TGTGCCAGCAGTGCGGGACAAAACACTGAAGCTTTCTTT
CDR3 protein: CASSAGQNTEAFF

J gene: TRBJ2-1
D gene: TRBD2
V gene: TRBV12-5
CDR3 DNA: TGTGCTAGTGGCTTTGGGACTAGCGGGGTTTACAATGAGCAGTTCTTC
CDR3 protein: CASGFGTSGVYNEQFF

J gene: TRBJ2-7
D gene: TRBD1
V gene: TRBV18
CDR3 DNA: TGTGCCAGCTCACAAGACAGGGGCGAGCAGTACTTC
CDR3 protein: CASSQDRGEQYF

J gene: TRBJ2-2
D gene: .
V gene: TRBV14
CDR3 DNA: TGTGCCAGCAGCCAGCCCCGACCCGGACAGAGGAACACCGGGGAGCTGTTTTTT
CDR3 protein: CASSQPRPGQRNTGELFF

J gene: TRBJ2-7
D gene: TRBD2
V gene: TRBV4-1
CDR3 DNA: TGCGCCAGCAGCCAAGTCCCTTCCGGGACTAACCCCGAGCAGTACTTC
CDR3 protein: CASSQVPSGTNPEQYF

J gene: TRBJ2-1
D gene: .
V gene: TRBV12-5
CDR3 DNA: TGTGCTAGTGGGAGTAGGGGGGGGTATTCCAATGAGCAGTTCTTC
CDR3 protein: CASGSRGGYSNEQFF

J gene: TRBJ2-7
D gene: .
V gene: TRBV2
CDR3 DNA: TGTGCCAGCAGTGAAGTGACTGGGAGCTACGAGCAGTACTTC
CDR3 protein: CASSEVTGSYEQYF

J gene: TRBJ2-3
D gene: TRBD2
V gene: TRBV9
CDR3 DNA: TGTGCCAGCAGCGTAGGTAGCGGGGGGCCTGGCGGTACGCAGTATTTT
CDR3 protein: CASSVGSGGPGGTQYF

J gene: TRBJ1-1
D gene: .
V gene: TRBV6-5
CDR3 DNA: TGTGCCAGCAACCGGGATGGGAACACTGAAGCTTTCTTT
CDR3 protein: CASNRDGNTEAFF

J gene: TRBJ2-5
D gene: .
V gene: TRBV5-5
CDR3 DNA: TGTGCCAGCAGCTCGGGACTCCCCCAGTCAAAGACCCAGTACTTC
CDR3 protein: CASSSGLPQSKTQYF

J gene: TRBJ2-5
D gene: TRBD1
V gene: TRBV27
CDR3 DNA: TGTGCCAGCTCGCACCGGGGCGACAGGGGCCTGTACCAAGAGACCCAGTACTTC
CDR3 protein: CASSHRGDRGLYQETQYF

J gene: TRBJ1-2
D gene: TRBD1
V gene: TRBV5-1
CDR3 DNA: TGCGCCAGCAGCTTGGAACAGGGGATAGGCTACACCTTC
CDR3 protein: CASSLEQGIGYTF